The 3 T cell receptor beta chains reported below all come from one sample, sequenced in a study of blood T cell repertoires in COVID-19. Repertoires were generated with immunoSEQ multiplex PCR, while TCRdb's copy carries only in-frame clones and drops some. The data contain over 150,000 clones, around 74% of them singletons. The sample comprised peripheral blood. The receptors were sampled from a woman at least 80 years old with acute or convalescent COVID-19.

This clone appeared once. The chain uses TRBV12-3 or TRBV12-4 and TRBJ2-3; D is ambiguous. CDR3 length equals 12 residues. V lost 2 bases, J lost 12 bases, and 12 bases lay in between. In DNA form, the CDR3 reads TGTGCCAGCAGTTTATCTGGGCAGTTCCAGTATTTT. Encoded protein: CASSLSGQFQYF.

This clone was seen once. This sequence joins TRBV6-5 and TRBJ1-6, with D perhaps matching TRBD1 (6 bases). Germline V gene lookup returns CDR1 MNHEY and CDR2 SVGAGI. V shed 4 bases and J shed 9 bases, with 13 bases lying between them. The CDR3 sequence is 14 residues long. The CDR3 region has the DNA TGTGCCAGCAGTTCCAGACAGGTAGCTTCACCCCTCCACTTT. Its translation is CASSSRQVASPLHF.

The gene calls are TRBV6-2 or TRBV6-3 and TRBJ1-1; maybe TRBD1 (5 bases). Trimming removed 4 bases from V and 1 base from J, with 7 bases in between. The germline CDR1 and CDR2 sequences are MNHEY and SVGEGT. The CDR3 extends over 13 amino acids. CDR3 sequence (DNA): TGTGCCAGCAGTTGGGGCGGGAACACTGAAGCTTTCTTT. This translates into CASSWGGNTEAFF.